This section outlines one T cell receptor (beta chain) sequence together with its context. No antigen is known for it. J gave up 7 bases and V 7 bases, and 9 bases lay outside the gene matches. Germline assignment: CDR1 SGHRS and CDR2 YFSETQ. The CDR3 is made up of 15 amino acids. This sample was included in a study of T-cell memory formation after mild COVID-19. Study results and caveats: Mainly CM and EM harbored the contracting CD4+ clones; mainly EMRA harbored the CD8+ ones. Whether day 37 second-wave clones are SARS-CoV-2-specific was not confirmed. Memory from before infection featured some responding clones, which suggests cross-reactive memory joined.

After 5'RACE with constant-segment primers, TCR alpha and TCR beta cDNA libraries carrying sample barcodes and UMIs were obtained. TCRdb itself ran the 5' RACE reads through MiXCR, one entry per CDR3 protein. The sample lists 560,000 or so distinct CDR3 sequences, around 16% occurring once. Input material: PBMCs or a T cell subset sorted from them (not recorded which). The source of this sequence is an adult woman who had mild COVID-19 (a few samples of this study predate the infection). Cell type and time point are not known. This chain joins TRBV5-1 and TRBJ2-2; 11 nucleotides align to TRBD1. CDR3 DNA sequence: TGCGCCAGCGGACGGGGGACAGGGGGAATCGGGGAGCTGTTTTTT. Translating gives CASGRGTGGIGELFF.